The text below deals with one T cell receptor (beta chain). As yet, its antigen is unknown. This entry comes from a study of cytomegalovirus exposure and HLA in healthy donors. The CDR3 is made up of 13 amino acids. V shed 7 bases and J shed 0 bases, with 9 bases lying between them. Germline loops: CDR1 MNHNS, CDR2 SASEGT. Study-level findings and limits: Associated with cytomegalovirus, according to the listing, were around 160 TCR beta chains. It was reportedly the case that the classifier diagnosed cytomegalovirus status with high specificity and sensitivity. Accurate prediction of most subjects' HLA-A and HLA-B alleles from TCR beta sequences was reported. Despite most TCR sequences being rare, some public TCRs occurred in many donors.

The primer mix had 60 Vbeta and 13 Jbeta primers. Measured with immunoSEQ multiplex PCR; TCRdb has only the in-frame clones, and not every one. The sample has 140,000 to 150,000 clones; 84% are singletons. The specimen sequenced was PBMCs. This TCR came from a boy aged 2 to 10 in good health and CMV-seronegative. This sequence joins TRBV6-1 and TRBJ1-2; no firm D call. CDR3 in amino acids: CASTPTANYGYTF. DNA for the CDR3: TGTGCCAGCACTCCCACAGCTAACTATGGCTACACCTTC.